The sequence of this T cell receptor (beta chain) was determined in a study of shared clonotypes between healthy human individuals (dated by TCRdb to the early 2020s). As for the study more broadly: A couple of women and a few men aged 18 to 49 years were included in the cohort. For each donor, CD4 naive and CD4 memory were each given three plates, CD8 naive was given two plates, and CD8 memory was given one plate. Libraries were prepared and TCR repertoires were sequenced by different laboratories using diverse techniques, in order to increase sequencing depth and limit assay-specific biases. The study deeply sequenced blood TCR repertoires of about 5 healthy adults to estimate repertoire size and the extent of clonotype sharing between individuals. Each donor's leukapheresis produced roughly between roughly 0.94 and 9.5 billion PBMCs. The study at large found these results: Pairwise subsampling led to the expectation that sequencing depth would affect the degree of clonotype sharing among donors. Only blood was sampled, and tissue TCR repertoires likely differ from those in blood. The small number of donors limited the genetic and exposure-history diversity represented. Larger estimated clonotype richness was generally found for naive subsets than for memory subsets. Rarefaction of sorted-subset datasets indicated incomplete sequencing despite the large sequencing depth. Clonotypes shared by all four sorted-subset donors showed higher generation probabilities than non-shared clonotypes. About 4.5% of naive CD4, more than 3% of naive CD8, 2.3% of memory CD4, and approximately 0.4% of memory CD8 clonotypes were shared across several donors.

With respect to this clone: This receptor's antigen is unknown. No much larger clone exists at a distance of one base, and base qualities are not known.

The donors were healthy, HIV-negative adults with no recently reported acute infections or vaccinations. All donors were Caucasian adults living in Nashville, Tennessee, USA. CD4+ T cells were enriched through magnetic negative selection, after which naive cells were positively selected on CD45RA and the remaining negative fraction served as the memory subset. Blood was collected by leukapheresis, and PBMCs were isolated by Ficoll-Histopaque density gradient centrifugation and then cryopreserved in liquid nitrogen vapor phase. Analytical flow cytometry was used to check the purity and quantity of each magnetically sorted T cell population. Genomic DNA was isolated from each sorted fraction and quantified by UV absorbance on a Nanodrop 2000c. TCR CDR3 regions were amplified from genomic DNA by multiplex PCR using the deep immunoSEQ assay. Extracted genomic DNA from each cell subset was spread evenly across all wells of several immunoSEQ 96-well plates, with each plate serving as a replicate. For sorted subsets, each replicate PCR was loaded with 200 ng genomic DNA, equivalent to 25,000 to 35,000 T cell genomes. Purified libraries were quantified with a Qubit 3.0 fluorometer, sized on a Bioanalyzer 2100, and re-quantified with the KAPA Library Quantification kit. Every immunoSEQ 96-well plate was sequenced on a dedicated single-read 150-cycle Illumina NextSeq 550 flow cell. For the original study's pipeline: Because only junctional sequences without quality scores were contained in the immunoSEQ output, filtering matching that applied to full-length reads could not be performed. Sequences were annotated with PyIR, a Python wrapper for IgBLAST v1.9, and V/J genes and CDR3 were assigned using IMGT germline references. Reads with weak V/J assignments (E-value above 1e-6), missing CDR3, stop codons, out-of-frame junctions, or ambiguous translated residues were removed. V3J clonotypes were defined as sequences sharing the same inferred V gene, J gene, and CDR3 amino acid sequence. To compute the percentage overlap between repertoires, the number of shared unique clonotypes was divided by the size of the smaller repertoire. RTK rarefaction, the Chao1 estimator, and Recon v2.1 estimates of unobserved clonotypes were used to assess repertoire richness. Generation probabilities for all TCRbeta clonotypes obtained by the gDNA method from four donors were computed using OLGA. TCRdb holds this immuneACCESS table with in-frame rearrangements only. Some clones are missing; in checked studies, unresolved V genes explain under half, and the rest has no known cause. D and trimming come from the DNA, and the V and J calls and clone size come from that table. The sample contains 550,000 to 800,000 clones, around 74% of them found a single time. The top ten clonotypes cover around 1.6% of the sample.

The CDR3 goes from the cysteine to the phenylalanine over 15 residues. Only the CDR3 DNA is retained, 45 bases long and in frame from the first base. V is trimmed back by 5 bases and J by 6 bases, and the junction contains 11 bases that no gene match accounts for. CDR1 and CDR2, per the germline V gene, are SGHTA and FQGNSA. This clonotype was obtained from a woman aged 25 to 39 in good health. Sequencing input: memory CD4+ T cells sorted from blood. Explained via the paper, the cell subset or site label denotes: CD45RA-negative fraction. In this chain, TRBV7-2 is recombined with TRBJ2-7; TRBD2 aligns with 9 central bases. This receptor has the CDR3 CASSPPGTSSGEQYF. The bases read TGTGCCAGCAGCCCTCCGGGGACTAGCTCAGGCGAGCAGTACTTC.